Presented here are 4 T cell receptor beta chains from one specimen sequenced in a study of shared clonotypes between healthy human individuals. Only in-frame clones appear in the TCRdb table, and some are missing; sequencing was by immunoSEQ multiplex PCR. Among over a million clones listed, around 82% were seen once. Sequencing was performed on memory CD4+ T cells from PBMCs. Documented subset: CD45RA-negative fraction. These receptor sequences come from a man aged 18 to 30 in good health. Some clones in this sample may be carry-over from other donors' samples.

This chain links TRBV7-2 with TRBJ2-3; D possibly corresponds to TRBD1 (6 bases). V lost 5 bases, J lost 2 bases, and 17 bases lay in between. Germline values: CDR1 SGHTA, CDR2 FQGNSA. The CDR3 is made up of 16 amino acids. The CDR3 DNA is TGTGCCAGCAGCGGGACCCGACGGACAGCCACAGATACGCAGTATTTT. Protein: CASSGTRRTATDTQYF.

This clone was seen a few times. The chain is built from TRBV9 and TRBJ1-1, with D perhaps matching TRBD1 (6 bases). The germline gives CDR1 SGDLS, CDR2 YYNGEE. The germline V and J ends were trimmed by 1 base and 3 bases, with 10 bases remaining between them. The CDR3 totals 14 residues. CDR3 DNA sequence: TGTGCCAGCAGCGTAACTGGGGGCGACACTGAAGCTTTCTTT. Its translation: CASSVTGGDTEAFF.

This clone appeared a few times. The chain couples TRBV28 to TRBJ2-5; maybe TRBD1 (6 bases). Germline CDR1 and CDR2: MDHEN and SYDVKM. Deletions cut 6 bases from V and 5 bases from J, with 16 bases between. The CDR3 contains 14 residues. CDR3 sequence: CASSPPGDGETQYF. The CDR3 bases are TGTGCCAGCAGCCCACCAGGGGACGGGGAGACCCAGTACTTC.

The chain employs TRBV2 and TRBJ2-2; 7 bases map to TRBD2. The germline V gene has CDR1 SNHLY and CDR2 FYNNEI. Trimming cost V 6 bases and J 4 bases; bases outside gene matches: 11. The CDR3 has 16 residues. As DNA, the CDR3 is TGTGCCAGCAGCGATCCCGGGGGGAGGGTCACCGGGGAGCTGTTTTTT. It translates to CASSDPGGRVTGELFF.